The present TCR beta chain was sequenced within a study of blood T cell repertoires in COVID-19 (dated by TCRdb to 2018 to 2021). Study-level background: The collaborator samples originated in the United States, Italy and Spain and spanned the acute and convalescent phases of COVID-19. Samples were obtained from the ongoing ImmuneRACE study (first 160 participants) and from 1,254 subjects provided by 6 global collaborators. The prospective study material was composed of cDNA or gDNA derived from T cells, B-cell-depleted T cells, or PBMCs. A freely available public database, intended as a resource for researchers studying the immune response to SARS-CoV-2, is where the repertoires were released. Where available, HLA class I and class II types were taken from metadata supplied by the sample provider and were not determined by assay-based typing. Subjects who had been exposed to COVID-19, were actively infected with it, or had recovered from it provided the deeply sampled blood TCRbeta repertoires that made up the dataset. Sample metadata almost always included a de-identified subject ID, COVID-19 status, age in years and sex.

Overall study results and their limits: Clinical and demographic metadata were provided uncurated, with the amount varying by source and participant.

TCRbeta CDR3 regions were amplified from genomic DNA using the immunoSEQ Assay, a bias-controlled multiplex PCR. Turning to the authors' computational methods: The number of nucleated cells in each sample was estimated by amplification of reference gene primers within the assay. Sequence reads were collapsed and filtered to measure the absolute abundance of every unique TCRbeta CDR3 rearrangement. For each sample, productive Simpson clonality was calculated as the square root of Simpson's diversity index over productive rearrangements. This immuneACCESS table, as held by TCRdb, lists in-frame sequences with V and J called but not all clones. Of the missing ones, under half trace to an unresolved V gene in checked studies; the others have no known cause. V and J calls and clone size are given by that table; D and trimming were obtained from the DNA. A total of 68,000 or so clones appear in this sample, roughly 88% of them only once. Together, the top ten hold less than 9% of the sample.

Whole blood was collected in K2EDTA tubes by collaborating institutions according to the institutions' own protocols. For TCRbeta analysis, collaborators shipped samples as frozen whole blood, isolated PBMCs, or DNA extracted from either of those sample types. This clone was picked up a small number of times. There is no known antigen for this receptor. No per-base quality is available; no much larger clone lies one base away. The TCR sequence derives from a man aged 25 to 40 with acute or convalescent COVID-19. Input material: peripheral blood.

The CDR3 here reads CASSRGDSATYEQYF. At the DNA level, the sequence is TGCGCCAGCAGCCGAGGGGACAGCGCAACCTACGAGCAGTACTTC. This chain joins TRBV4-1 to TRBJ2-7, and 7 bases in between align with TRBD1. Reading the germline V gene gives CDR1 MGHRA and CDR2 YSYEKL. The CDR3 has 15 amino acids, counting the end cysteine and phenylalanine. The kept DNA is CDR3 alone, 45 bases in frame from the first base. Compared with germline, V lacks 4 bases and J lacks 2 bases; bases without a gene match: 8.